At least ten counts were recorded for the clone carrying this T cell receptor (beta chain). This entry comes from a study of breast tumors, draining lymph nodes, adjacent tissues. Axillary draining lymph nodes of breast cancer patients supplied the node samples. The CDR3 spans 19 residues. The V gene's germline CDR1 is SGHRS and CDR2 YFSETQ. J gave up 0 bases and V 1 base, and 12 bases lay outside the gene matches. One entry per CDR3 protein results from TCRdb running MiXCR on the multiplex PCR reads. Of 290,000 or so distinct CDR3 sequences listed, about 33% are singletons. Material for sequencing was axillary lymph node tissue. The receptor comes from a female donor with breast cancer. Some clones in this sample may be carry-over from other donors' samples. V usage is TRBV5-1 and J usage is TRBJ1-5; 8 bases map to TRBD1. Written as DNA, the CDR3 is TGCGCCAGCAGCTTGAACTCCACAGGGGGGTGGAGTAGCAATCAGCCCCAGCATTTT. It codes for CASSLNSTGGWSSNQPQHF.